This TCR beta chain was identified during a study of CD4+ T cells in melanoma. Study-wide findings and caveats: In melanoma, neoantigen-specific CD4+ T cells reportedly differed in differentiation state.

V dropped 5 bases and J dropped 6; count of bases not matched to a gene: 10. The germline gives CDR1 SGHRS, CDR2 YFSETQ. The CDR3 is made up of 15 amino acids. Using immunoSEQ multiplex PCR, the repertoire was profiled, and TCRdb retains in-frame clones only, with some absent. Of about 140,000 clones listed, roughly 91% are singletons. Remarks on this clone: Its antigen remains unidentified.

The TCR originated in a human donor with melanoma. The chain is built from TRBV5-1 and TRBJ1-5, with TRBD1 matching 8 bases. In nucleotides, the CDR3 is TGCGCCAGCAGTATGGTTCCAGGACAGGGTCAGCCCCAGCATTTT. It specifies CASSMVPGQGQPQHF.